This TCR beta chain was identified in a study of T cell repertoires in cytomegalovirus infection. Study information: From public TCR beta signatures came an indication of both CMV infection and matching HLA type.

Study findings and constraints: Frequencies of public TCR beta families were cumulated, and this identified carriers of CMV plus the relevant HLA. There were HLA-C-restricted CMV-specific TCR beta clonotypes dominating the ex vivo response.

This clonotype was seen many times. Its antigen is not identified. Using its own MiXCR run on the reads, TCRdb lists one record per CDR3 protein. The sample carries hundreds of thousands of distinct CDR3 sequences, approximately 33% recorded once. This material consisted of cultured PBMCs, taken from culture after CMV antigen stimulation. This receptor was obtained from a human donor in good health (CMV status not recorded). Some clones in this sample may be carry-over from other donors' samples.

Here the CDR3 DNA reads TGTGCCAGCAGCTTTGTCTCCGCTCGAGCAGATACGCAGTATTTT. It translates to CASSFVSARADTQYF. This chain connects TRBV7-2 to TRBJ2-3; D remains unclear. The germline CDR1 and CDR2 sequences are SGHTA and FQGNSA. The CDR3 runs 15 residues. V lost 3 bases and J 4 bases, leaving 14 bases between the germline ends. Full variable domain (outside the CDR3, taken from reference TRBV7-2 and TRBJ2-3): GAGVSQSPSNKVTEKGKDVELRCDPISGHTALYWYRQSLGQGLEFLIYFQGNSAPDKSGLPSDRFSAERTGGSVSTLTIQRTQQEDSAVYLCASSFVSARADTQYFGPGTRLTVL.